These 25 T cell receptor beta chains came from one sample sequenced in a study of control samples from healthy donors and cancer patients. Libraries were prepared by immunoSEQ multiplex PCR; TCRdb keeps only in-frame clonotypes and omits some of them. This table has roughly 120,000 clones, 88% appearing once. Sequencing was performed on blood. These TCRs come from an older woman in good health.

The chain recombines TRBV9 with TRBJ1-4, with 7 bases that match TRBD1. The CDR3 runs 17 residues. Germline CDR1 and CDR2: SGDLS and YYNGEE. Trimming at V came to 0 bases and at J to 6 bases, leaving 11 bases not matched to a gene. For the CDR3, the DNA is TGTGCCAGCAGCGTAGAGAGCGACAGGGAGGTGGATGAAAAACTGTTTTTT. The encoded protein is CASSVESDREVDEKLFF.

The rearrangement links TRBV19 to TRBJ1-2; maybe TRBD1 (5 bases). Germline V CDR1 and CDR2: LNHDA, SQIVND (reference sequence). The CDR3 totals 13 residues. V lost 9 bases and J 4 bases, leaving 15 bases between the germline ends. The CDR3 DNA follows: TGTGCCAGCGATCAGGGTTCTGGCTATGGCTACACCTTC. It codes for CASDQGSGYGYTF.

V and J are TRBV2 and TRBJ2-1; the match to TRBD2 covers 10 bases. The trim removed 5 bases at V and 3 bases at J, leaving 4 bases unmatched. Germline CDR1 and CDR2: SNHLY and FYNNEI. This CDR3 has 15 amino acids. The CDR3 sequence is CASSTGLASYNEQFF. The CDR3 region has the DNA TGTGCCAGCAGTACGGGACTAGCGAGCTACAATGAGCAGTTCTTC.

The chain joins TRBV6-5 to TRBJ1-2; D is possibly TRBD1 (5 bases). Trimming took off 2 bases at V and 2 bases at J, with 9 bases between the two ends. CDR3 size: 14 residues. Germline loops: CDR1 MNHEY, CDR2 SVGAGI. The CDR3: CASSYARQNYGYTF. The CDR3 DNA follows: TGTGCCAGCAGTTACGCCAGACAGAACTATGGCTACACCTTC.

The V gene is TRBV11-2, the J gene TRBJ2-2; TRBD2 agrees at 8 bases. The V and J ends lost 3 bases and 6 bases, in that order; junction bases with no gene match: 0. Germline CDR1 and CDR2: SGHAT and FQNNGV. This CDR3 is 13 amino acids long. The CDR3 DNA is TGTGCCAGCAGCTTCGGGGGGGCCGGGGAGCTGTTTTTT. Its translation: CASSFGGAGELFF.

The V gene is TRBV5-6, the J gene TRBJ1-2, with TRBD1 as a possible D gene (5 bases). Germline V CDR1 and CDR2: SGHDT, YYEEEE. Trimming shortened V by 6 bases and J by 6 bases, and 9 bases separated the two germline ends. The CDR3 contains 11 residues. CDR3 DNA: TGTGCCAGCATCGGGGCCCATGGCTACACCTTC. This codes for CASIGAHGYTF. The variable domain in full, with the rest retrieved from reference TRBV5-6 and TRBJ1-2, is DAGVTQSPTHLIKTRGQQVTLRCSPKSGHDTVSWYQQALGQGPQFIFQYYEEEERQRGNFPDRFSGHQFPNYSSELNVNALLLGDSALYLCASIGAHGYTFGSGTRLTVV.

This chain connects TRBV6-4 to TRBJ2-7, with TRBD2 matching 12 bases. CDR1 is MRHNA, CDR2 SNTAGT, per germline. Trimming took 7 bases from V and 4 from J; bases not matched to a gene: 8. CDR3 length: 15 amino acids. The CDR3 region is CASTITSGGMYEQYF. The DNA of the CDR3 is TGTGCCAGCACAATCACTAGCGGGGGGATGTACGAGCAGTACTTC.

V gene TRBV13 combines with J gene TRBJ2-2; possibly TRBD1 or TRBD2 for D (5 bases each). The germline V gene encodes CDR1 PRHDT and CDR2 FYEKMQ (reference sequence). The CDR3 covers 15 residues. V was trimmed by 5 bases and J by 3 bases, leaving 13 bases between them. CDR3 loop: CASSQEVGDTGELFF. CDR3 sequence (DNA): TGTGCCAGCAGCCAGGAGGTAGGGGACACCGGGGAGCTGTTTTTT.

The chain uses TRBV7-9 and TRBJ1-4; 9 nucleotides align to TRBD1. The CDR3 contains 15 residues. Germline-derived CDR1 and CDR2 are SEHNR and FQNEAQ (reference sequence). V gave up 4 bases and J gave up 8 bases; unmatched junction bases: 8. The CDR3 bases are TGTGCCAGCAGCTCAGGACAGGGGATCAGCGAAAAACTGTTTTTT. It encodes CASSSGQGISEKLFF.

V gene TRBV4-1 combines with J gene TRBJ1-2, with 8 bases aligning to TRBD1. There are 15 residues in the CDR3. CDR1 MGHRA and CDR2 YSYEKL come from the germline V gene. The trim removed 3 bases at V and 4 bases at J, leaving 7 bases unmatched. In nucleotides, the CDR3 is TGCGCCAGCAGCCAGGGAGGGGACAGGTTCTATGGCTACACCTTC. The encoded protein is CASSQGGDRFYGYTF.

The chain combines TRBV11-2 with TRBJ1-4; TRBD1 agrees at 7 bases. Trimming cost V 1 base and J 8 bases; bases outside gene matches: 7. CDR1 and CDR2 from the germline V gene are SGHAT and FQNNGV. This CDR3 has 15 amino acids. CDR3 amino acids: CASSLGPGGREKLFF. In DNA form, the CDR3 reads TGTGCCAGCAGCTTAGGCCCAGGGGGGAGAGAAAAACTGTTTTTT. The full variable domain, with the rest looked up from reference TRBV11-2 and TRBJ1-4, is EAGVAQSPRYKIIEKRQSVAFWCNPISGHATLYWYQQILGQGPKLLIQFQNNGVVDDSQLPKDRFSAERLKGVDSTLKIQPAKLEDSAVYLCASSLGPGGREKLFFGSGTQLSVL.

This clone has just one count. The CDR3 region is CASSLFGRGQSNQPQHF. The CDR3 DNA follows: TGTGCCAGCAGCTTATTCGGTAGGGGCCAGAGCAATCAGCCCCAGCATTTT. The chain combines TRBV7-9 with TRBJ1-5; tentatively, D is TRBD1 (5 bases). Germline values: CDR1 SEHNR, CDR2 FQNEAQ (reference sequence). V lost 2 bases and J lost 1, with 15 bases in between. This CDR3 is built from 17 residues. Filled out from reference TRBV7-9 and TRBJ1-5, the complete variable domain reads DTGVSQNPRHKITKRGQNVTFRCDPISEHNRLYWYRQTLGQGPEFLTYFQNEAQLEKSRLLSDRFSAERPKGSFSTLEIQRTEQGDSAMYLCASSLFGRGQSNQPQHFGDGTRLSIL.

The chain carries TRBV10-3 and TRBJ1-6; D gene uncertain. Trimming pared 7 bases from V and 5 bases from J, leaving 9 bases between. This CDR3 is 13 amino acids long. Germline CDR1 ENHRY, CDR2 SYGVKD. CDR3 in DNA: TGTGCCATCAAAGGAACGGATAATTCACCCCTCCACTTT. Translated: CAIKGTDNSPLHF.

The chain couples TRBV6-6 to TRBJ1-3, with D unclear. The CDR3 runs to 13 residues. Germline CDR1 MNHNY, CDR2 SVGAGI (reference sequence). The germline V and J ends were trimmed by 8 bases and 4 bases, with 12 bases remaining between them. The DNA for the CDR3 is TGTGCCAGCGGGCGTACGGCCGGAAACACCATATATTTT. Translation: CASGRTAGNTIYF.

CDR3 protein: CASSLEVALHNEQFF. For the CDR3, the DNA is TGTGCCAGCAGCCTCGAGGTCGCCTTACACAATGAGCAGTTCTTC. V usage is TRBV4-2 and J usage is TRBJ2-1; no firm D call. This CDR3 spans 15 amino acids. The V end lost 4 bases, the J end lost 5 bases, and 15 bases lay between the germline ends. Germline V gene sequence: CDR1 LGHNA, CDR2 YNFKEQ.

This rearrangement joins TRBV5-4 to TRBJ2-1; 10 bases line up with TRBD2. Trimming removed 3 bases from V and 7 bases from J; junction bases left unmatched: 10. CDR1 is SGHNT, CDR2 YYREEE, per germline (reference sequence). The CDR3 loop spans 16 amino acids. CDR3 protein: CASSSPLAGGWNEQFF. As DNA, the CDR3 is TGTGCCAGCAGCTCCCCCTTAGCGGGGGGTTGGAATGAGCAGTTCTTC.

The chain employs TRBV5-1 and TRBJ1-4, with TRBD1 as a possible D gene (5 bases). The CDR3 extends over 16 amino acids. Trimming shortened V by 4 bases and J by 6 bases, and 19 bases separated the two germline ends. Germline V CDR1 and CDR2: SGHRS, YFSETQ. The DNA for the CDR3 is TGCGCCAGCAGCCTGGGAGAGGGGCACGCCTATGAAAAACTGTTTTTT. Protein sequence: CASSLGEGHAYEKLFF.

The CDR3 sequence is CASSYSLLGTGNEQFF. In DNA, the CDR3 is TGTGCCAGCAGTTACTCTTTATTAGGGACGGGCAATGAGCAGTTCTTC. The J gene is TRBJ2-1, the V gene TRBV6-5; the D call may be TRBD1 or TRBD2 (5 bases each). The V gene lost 0 bases and the J gene lost 6 bases, with 15 bases spanning the gap. The CDR3 length is 16 residues. Germline V lookup: CDR1 MNHEY, CDR2 SVGAGI.

Only one count was recorded for this clone. The chain is built from TRBV14 and TRBJ2-7; D gene uncertain. V lost 0 bases to trimming and J lost 1 base, with 7 bases between them. The germline V gene encodes CDR1 SGHDN and CDR2 FVKESK. The CDR3 consists of 14 residues. The CDR3 sequence: CASSQDEYSYEQYF. CDR3 sequence (DNA): TGTGCCAGCAGCCAAGACGAATATTCCTACGAGCAGTACTTC.

The V call is TRBV3-1 (or the pseudogene TRBV3-2), the J call TRBJ2-7, with no clear D. CDR1 is LGHDT, CDR2 YNNKEL, per germline (reference sequence). The CDR3 contains 15 residues. V was clipped by 4 bases and J by 3 bases, with 16 bases between them. This chain's CDR3 is CASSPPPPDIYEQYF. The CDR3 DNA sequence: TGTGCCAGCAGCCCCCCTCCTCCTGACATCTACGAGCAGTACTTC.

This chain connects TRBV20-1 to TRBJ2-5; D is unclear. The CDR3 extends over 13 amino acids. Germline CDR1 DFQATT, CDR2 SNEGSKA (reference sequence). Trimming took off 3 bases at V and 0 bases at J, with 8 bases between the two ends. The CDR3 loop is CSASFQDQETQYF. The CDR3 nucleotides read TGCAGTGCTAGTTTCCAGGACCAAGAGACCCAGTACTTC.

The chain is built from TRBV3-1 (or the pseudogene TRBV3-2) and TRBJ2-2, with TRBD2 matching 8 bases. V trimming: 0 bases; J trimming: 3 bases; junction bases outside the gene matches: 9. This CDR3 comprises 18 residues. Germline V gene data show CDR1 as LGHDT and CDR2 as YNNKEL (reference sequence). The CDR3 DNA sequence: TGTGCCAGCAGCCAAGATCGGGAGCGGGGGAGATACACCGGGGAGCTGTTTTTT. It encodes CASSQDRERGRYTGELFF.

The rearrangement links TRBV7-9 to TRBJ2-2, with TRBD1 matching 8 bases. Germline V gives CDR1 SEHNR, CDR2 FQNEAQ (reference sequence). The CDR3 length is 14 residues. The trim removed 10 bases at V and 7 bases at J, leaving 11 bases unmatched. The CDR3 DNA reads as TGTGCCACCTCTCTTGACAGGGGCCGCGGGGAGCTGTTTTTT. It encodes CATSLDRGRGELFF.

The rearrangement joins TRBV29-1 to TRBJ2-3; TRBD1 matches 10 bases. Germline lookup yields CDR1 SQVTM and CDR2 ANQGSEA. The CDR3 is 15 residues long. V shed 4 bases, J shed 5 bases, and the junction held 9 bases outside the gene matches. For the CDR3, the DNA is TGCAGCGTTGCTAGGACAGGGGGTGGAGGAGATACGCAGTATTTT. Translating it yields CSVARTGGGGDTQYF.

The gene calls are TRBV19 and TRBJ1-2, with D uncertain. The CDR3 totals 13 residues. CDR1 and CDR2 (germline): LNHDA, SQIVND (reference sequence). Trimming stripped 9 bases from V and 4 bases from J, with 15 bases between. The CDR3 region is CASQRLDGYGYTF. Written as DNA, the CDR3 is TGTGCCAGCCAAAGACTAGACGGCTATGGCTACACCTTC.